These 19 T cell receptor beta chains were sequenced from one sample in a study of cytomegalovirus exposure and HLA in healthy donors. Data came from immunoSEQ multiplex PCR; TCRdb stores just in-frame clones and leaves some out. The data show about 120,000 clones, with 85% to 90% seen just once and under 2% held by the top ten. The sample was PBMCs. The receptors come from a young woman in good health and CMV-seronegative.

CDR3 protein: CASSSSDYEQYF. Here the CDR3 DNA reads TGTGCCAGCAGCTCTAGTGACTACGAGCAGTACTTC. This rearrangement joins TRBV7-2 to TRBJ2-7; D is unresolved. V was trimmed by 4 bases and J by 3 bases, leaving 7 bases between them. This CDR3 has 12 residues. From germline, CDR1 is SGHTA and CDR2 FQGNSA.

V and J are TRBV13 and TRBJ2-3; the match to TRBD2 covers 8 bases. The CDR3 loop spans 18 amino acids. V lost 6 bases to trimming and J lost 0 bases; unmatched junction nucleotides: 14. Germline V lookup: CDR1 PRHDT, CDR2 FYEKMQ (reference sequence). This CDR3 reads CASRPARPVAGSTDTQYF. CDR3 DNA: TGTGCCAGCAGGCCCGCGAGACCCGTAGCGGGAAGCACAGATACGCAGTATTTT.

This clone was observed a single time. The CDR3 nucleotides read TGTGCCAGTAGCCGGAATACAGGGAACTATGGCTACACCTTC. Translating it yields CASSRNTGNYGYTF. V and J are TRBV19 and TRBJ1-2; weak D call: TRBD1 (6 bases). V lost 6 bases and J lost 2, with 13 bases in between. The CDR3 spans 14 residues. Germline CDR1 reads LNHDA; CDR2 reads SQIVND (reference sequence).

The J gene is TRBJ2-5, the V gene TRBV7-9, with a tentative D call TRBD1 (5 bases). In germline, CDR1 is SEHNR, CDR2 FQNEAQ (reference sequence). The CDR3 totals 17 residues. Trimming shortened V by 5 bases and J by 1 base, and 20 bases separated the two germline ends. The CDR3 region has the DNA TGTGCCAGCAGCCCGTGGGCAGGGTCGGCCTCCCAAGAGACCCAGTACTTC. It is translated as CASSPWAGSASQETQYF.

The chain employs TRBV5-5 and TRBJ1-2; tentatively, D is TRBD1 (5 bases). Per the germline V gene, CDR1 is SGHKS and CDR2 is YYEKEE (reference sequence). The V and J ends lost 0 bases and 2 bases respectively, with 11 bases between them. The CDR3 has 15 amino acids. The CDR3 sequence is CASSLAGQGNYGYTF. The DNA for the CDR3 is TGTGCCAGCAGCTTGGCCGGACAAGGCAACTATGGCTACACCTTC.

The genes are TRBV4-1 and TRBJ1-1; D ambiguous. Per germline, CDR1 MGHRA and CDR2 YSYEKL. This CDR3 spans 15 amino acids. Trimming left V 1 base short and J 5 bases short, with 14 bases between. CDR3 protein: CASSQVVGVGTEAFF. CDR3 coding DNA: TGCGCCAGCAGCCAAGTAGTCGGGGTTGGGACTGAAGCTTTCTTT.

The chain links TRBV6-1 to TRBJ1-1, with D possibly being TRBD1 (5 bases). Trimming took off 8 bases at V and 1 base at J, with 17 bases between the two ends. Germline loops: CDR1 MNHNS, CDR2 SASEGT. This CDR3 region has 15 residues. Here the CDR3 reads CASSGGKIGNTEAFF. The CDR3 DNA is TGTGCCAGCTCGGGGGGGAAGATCGGGAACACTGAAGCTTTCTTT.

The chain employs TRBV10-3 and TRBJ2-7; weak D call: TRBD1 (6 bases). The CDR3 extends over 20 amino acids. V lost 6 bases and J 0 bases, leaving 30 bases between the germline ends. The germline CDR1 and CDR2 sequences are ENHRY and SYGVKD. CDR3 nucleotides: TGTGCCATCAGCCAAGTGTCATCCCAACGAGGGGGACCGCTCTCCTACGAGCAGTACTTC. Residues: CAISQVSSQRGGPLSYEQYF.

V is TRBV7-2 and J is TRBJ1-6; weak D call: TRBD1 (6 bases). Trimming pared 1 base from V and 9 bases from J, leaving 13 bases between. The CDR3 length is 15 residues. Germline CDR1 and CDR2: SGHTA and FQGNSA. CDR3: CASSLEWGLGSPLHF. Written as DNA, the CDR3 is TGTGCCAGCAGCTTAGAGTGGGGGCTTGGTTCACCCCTCCACTTT. Filled out from reference TRBV7-2 and TRBJ1-6, the complete variable domain reads GAGVSQSPSNKVTEKGKDVELRCDPISGHTALYWYRQSLGQGLEFLIYFQGNSAPDKSGLPSDRFSAERTGGSVSTLTIQRTQQEDSAVYLCASSLEWGLGSPLHFGNGTRLTVT.

This chain joins TRBV10-3 and TRBJ1-5; D unclear. Trimming took off 3 bases at V and 4 bases at J, with 10 bases between the two ends. This CDR3 has 14 residues. Germline V CDR1 and CDR2: ENHRY, SYGVKD. CDR3 in amino acids: CAISDQLVNQPQHF. The CDR3 coding sequence is TGTGCCATCAGTGATCAACTAGTAAATCAGCCCCAGCATTTT.

In nucleotides, the CDR3 is TGTGCCAGCAGGTCGACCCTAGCGGGAGGCGAGCAGTACTTC. Protein: CASRSTLAGGEQYF. This chain uses TRBV6-5 with TRBJ2-7, with 11 bases that match TRBD2. V lost 6 bases and J lost 6; bases outside the gene matches: 7. Germline-derived CDR1 and CDR2 are MNHEY and SVGAGI. This CDR3 has 14 residues.

The chain uses TRBV30 and TRBJ2-3; a possible D gene is TRBD2 (6 bases). CDR3 length: 14 residues. Trimming took off 2 bases at V and 7 bases at J, with 16 bases between the two ends. Germline CDR1 GTSNPN, CDR2 SVGIG (reference sequence). The CDR3 loop is CAWSRDSTRHTQYF. In DNA, the CDR3 is TGTGCCTGGAGTCGGGACTCTACCCGCCATACGCAGTATTTT.

V is TRBV6-6 and J is TRBJ2-7; 9 bases agree with TRBD1. Germline V gene sequence: CDR1 MNHNY, CDR2 SVGAGI (reference sequence). The V segment lost 5 bases and the J segment 6 bases; nucleotides outside the gene matches: 5. The CDR3 extends over 13 amino acids. The CDR3 DNA reads as TGTGCCAGCAGTCGGGACAGGGTTGTCGAGCAGTACTTC. Amino acids: CASSRDRVVEQYF.

The gene calls are TRBV7-9 and TRBJ2-2, with 7 bases fitting TRBD1. Germline trimming cut 9 bases from V and 0 bases from J; bases unmatched to any gene: 10. This CDR3 comprises 16 residues. In germline, CDR1 is SEHNR, CDR2 FQNEAQ (reference sequence). CDR3 nucleotide sequence: TGTGCCAGTTACGGGATGGGACAGACGAACACCGGGGAGCTGTTTTTT. Its protein product is CASYGMGQTNTGELFF. Full variable domain (missing parts from reference TRBV7-9 and TRBJ2-2): DTGVSQNPRHKITKRGQNVTFRCDPISEHNRLYWYRQTLGQGPEFLTYFQNEAQLEKSRLLSDRFSAERPKGSFSTLEIQRTEQGDSAMYLCASYGMGQTNTGELFFGEGSRLTVL.

The genes are TRBV10-3 and TRBJ2-1; D not resolved. Trimming removed 4 bases from V and 1 base from J, with 14 bases in between. Germline CDR1 and CDR2: ENHRY and SYGVKD. The CDR3 has 16 residues. This chain's CDR3 is CAISGSRQDSYNEQFF. In nucleotides, the CDR3 is TGTGCCATCAGTGGTAGTAGGCAGGATTCCTACAATGAGCAGTTCTTC.

This chain uses TRBV27 with TRBJ1-2; D is undetermined. Germline V gene data show CDR1 as MNHEY and CDR2 as SMNVEV (reference sequence). V lost 5 bases and J 3 bases, leaving 7 bases between the germline ends. The CDR3 totals 12 residues. CDR3 region: CASSHRDYGYTF. The CDR3 DNA follows: TGTGCCAGCAGTCACCGGGACTATGGCTACACCTTC.

V usage is TRBV7-8 and J usage is TRBJ1-3, with a possible D match to TRBD1 (6 bases). The CDR3 extends over 16 amino acids. The germline gives CDR1 SGHVS, CDR2 FQNEAQ. V was clipped by 4 bases and J by 0 bases, with 13 bases between them. Written as DNA, the CDR3 is TGTGCCAGCAGCTCCATAACAGGGACCTCTGGAAACACCATATATTTT. This gives the protein CASSSITGTSGNTIYF.

The V gene is TRBV5-1, the J gene TRBJ1-1; tentatively, D is TRBD1 (5 bases). Trimming pared 0 bases from V and 1 base from J, leaving 10 bases between. The CDR3 has 15 residues. CDR1 SGHRS and CDR2 YFSETQ come from the germline V gene. The CDR3 region is CASSLAGRANTEAFF. CDR3 sequence (DNA): TGCGCCAGCAGCTTGGCTGGCAGGGCGAACACTGAAGCTTTCTTT. Looking up the rest from reference TRBV5-1 and TRBJ1-1 gives the full variable domain: KAGVTQTPRYLIKTRGQQVTLSCSPISGHRSVSWYQQTPGQGLQFLFEYFSETQRNKGNFPGRFSGRQFSNSRSEMNVSTLELGDSALYLCASSLAGRANTEAFFGQGTRLTVV.

The chain joins TRBV5-1 to TRBJ2-2; 9 positions agree with TRBD1. The CDR3 runs to 16 residues. Germline loops: CDR1 SGHRS, CDR2 YFSETQ. V was clipped by 4 bases and J by 6 bases; unmatched bases: 10. The CDR3 protein is CASSPPTGGKPGELFF. The CDR3, as DNA: TGCGCCAGCAGCCCACCGACAGGGGGAAAGCCCGGGGAGCTGTTTTTT.